Each of the 29 T cell receptor beta chains below was sequenced from the same sample in a study of blood T cell repertoires in COVID-19. Sequenced by immunoSEQ multiplex PCR; TCRdb stores in-frame clones only, minus some. Found here are about 180,000 clones, about 85% of them singletons; the top ten hold roughly 6%. What was sequenced was PBMCs or T cells enriched from blood (not recorded which). These receptors originate from a woman in her thirties or forties with acute COVID-19.

The chain uses TRBV7-2 and TRBJ1-2; TRBD1 matches at 8 bases. This CDR3 is built from 14 residues. The V gene's germline CDR1 is SGHTA and CDR2 FQGNSA. V was pared by 1 base and J by 7 bases, with 5 bases of the junction left unmatched. The CDR3 DNA reads TGTGCCAGCAGCTTAGTGGGACAGGACCGTGGCTACACCTTC. Amino acids: CASSLVGQDRGYTF.

The rearrangement joins TRBV2 to TRBJ2-1; TRBD2 matches 9 bases. The CDR3 runs to 13 residues. Germline trimming cut 7 bases from V and 8 bases from J; bases unmatched to any gene: 6. Germline CDR1 SNHLY, CDR2 FYNNEI. CDR3 nucleotides: TGTGCCAGCAAGGCGGGAGGGTGGGATGAGCAGTTCTTC. It is translated as CASKAGGWDEQFF.

The V and J genes are TRBV19 and TRBJ1-1; 11 nucleotides match TRBD1. This CDR3 is 13 amino acids long. CDR1 and CDR2 from the germline V gene are LNHDA and SQIVND (reference sequence). The V segment lost 6 bases and the J segment 7 bases; nucleotides outside the gene matches: 4. CDR3 residues: CASRGQGGSEAFF. CDR3 sequence (DNA): TGTGCCAGTAGGGGACAGGGGGGTAGTGAAGCTTTCTTT.

The chain carries TRBV18 and TRBJ2-3, with D perhaps matching TRBD1 (5 bases). The CDR3 totals 15 residues. Trimming took 8 bases from V and 0 from J, leaving 15 bases between them. Germline assignment: CDR1 KGHSH and CDR2 LQKENI. The CDR3 nucleotides are TGTGCCAGCACTCGGACACCCCCCAGCACAGATACGCAGTATTTT. It encodes CASTRTPPSTDTQYF.

This chain uses TRBV14 with TRBJ2-3; D remains unclear. The CDR3 has 15 amino acids. CDR1 and CDR2 from the germline V gene are SGHDN and FVKESK. The ends were cut back, 0 bases at V and 6 bases at J, with 13 bases in the middle. Written as DNA, the CDR3 is TGTGCCAGCAGCCAAGATCCAACAGCCCGGGATACGCAGTATTTT. Translating gives CASSQDPTARDTQYF.

The V call is TRBV5-1, the J call TRBJ2-1; 11 nucleotides match TRBD2. From germline, CDR1 is SGHRS and CDR2 YFSETQ. This CDR3 comprises 15 residues. J gave up 7 bases and V 1 base, and 4 bases lay outside the gene matches. The CDR3 nucleotides are TGCGCCAGCAGCTTGATACTAGCGGGAGATAATGAGCAGTTCTTC. It translates to CASSLILAGDNEQFF.

The chain joins TRBV19 to TRBJ2-1; 10 positions agree with TRBD2. Germline V CDR1 and CDR2: LNHDA, SQIVND (reference sequence). With 5 bases clipped from V and 6 bases from J, the junction kept 7 bases outside the gene matches. The CDR3 totals 15 residues. CDR3 region: CASSLLAGVGNEQFF. CDR3 DNA: TGTGCCAGTAGTCTCCTAGCGGGAGTAGGCAATGAGCAGTTCTTC.

The V call is TRBV7-6, the J call TRBJ2-3; D is perhaps TRBD2 (6 bases). This CDR3 is 15 amino acids long. V lost 1 base and J lost 0, with 8 bases in between. Germline CDR1 reads SGHVS; CDR2 reads FNYEAQ. CDR3 amino acids: CASSLGGASTDTQYF. The CDR3 region has the DNA TGTGCCAGCAGCTTAGGCGGGGCTAGCACAGATACGCAGTATTTT.

The rearrangement links TRBV2 to TRBJ1-2, with TRBD1 matching over 10 bases. V dropped 6 bases and J dropped 2; count of bases not matched to a gene: 6. CDR1 SNHLY and CDR2 FYNNEI come from the germline V gene. The CDR3 spans 15 residues. The CDR3 coding sequence is TGTGCCAGCAGCAGACGGACAGGGGGGAACTATGGCTACACCTTC. It is translated as CASSRRTGGNYGYTF.

This clone has a handful of counts. J is TRBJ2-1 and V is TRBV10-2; TRBD2 aligns across 11 bases. The CDR3 has 14 residues. Germline V lookup: CDR1 WSHSY, CDR2 SAAADI. Trimming at V came to 7 bases and at J to 9 bases, leaving 8 bases not matched to a gene. The CDR3 sequence is CASTVLAGAGEQFF. The CDR3 bases are TGCGCCAGCACGGTACTAGCGGGAGCGGGTGAGCAGTTCTTC.

DNA for the CDR3: TGTGCCAGCAGCCCACAGGGTATGATCGGTGGCTACACCTTC. Amino acid sequence: CASSPQGMIGGYTF. The gene calls are TRBV7-9 and TRBJ1-2; maybe TRBD1 (6 bases). There are 14 residues in the CDR3. CDR1 SEHNR and CDR2 FQNEAQ come from the germline V gene (reference sequence). Trimming cost V 5 bases and J 7 bases, with 17 bases left between them.

The chain is built from TRBV18 and TRBJ2-7; D is unresolved. The V gene lost 3 bases and the J gene lost 0 bases, with 12 bases spanning the gap. The CDR3 covers 15 residues. Germline assignment: CDR1 KGHSH and CDR2 LQKENI. Here the CDR3 reads CASSPGEESSYEQYF. The CDR3 DNA reads TGTGCCAGCTCACCCGGCGAGGAGAGCTCCTACGAGCAGTACTTC.

This clone was seen only a few times. The J gene is TRBJ2-5, the V gene TRBV6-5; 12 nucleotides line up with TRBD1. This CDR3 comprises 16 residues. With V trimmed by 4 bases and J by 5 bases, 8 bases remained unmatched. CDR1 and CDR2 from the germline V gene are MNHEY and SVGAGI. The CDR3 is CASSSTGTGGYETQYF. CDR3 coding DNA: TGTGCCAGCAGTTCCACCGGGACAGGGGGCTATGAGACCCAGTACTTC.

The chain is built from TRBV11-1 and TRBJ2-3, with D perhaps TRBD1 (5 bases). The V gene lost 7 bases and the J gene lost 3 bases, with 20 bases spanning the gap. Germline V CDR1 and CDR2: SGHAT, FQDESV (reference sequence). The CDR3 covers 16 residues. Here the CDR3 DNA reads TGTGCCAGCACCCTTACGGGCAGGGTCAGGACAGATACGCAGTATTTT. This sequence encodes CASTLTGRVRTDTQYF.

J is TRBJ1-3 and V is TRBV21-1; TRBD1, as called in the table, went unchecked against the DNA. TRBV21-1 is a documented pseudogene. This CDR3 is 16 amino acids long. The CDR3 here is CASSKLLRGPGNTIYF. CDR3 nucleotides: TGTGCCAGCAGCAAGCTATTAAGGGGTCCTGGAAACACCATATATTTT.

This clone was counted only a few times. The chain links TRBV12-5 to TRBJ2-2, with a weak D call TRBD2 (5 bases). Trimming took off 6 bases at V and 4 bases at J, with 15 bases between the two ends. This CDR3 comprises 15 residues. CDR1 and CDR2 from the germline V gene are LGHNT and FRNRAP. The CDR3 sequence is CASGPDSLRTGELFF. The DNA of the CDR3 is TGTGCTAGTGGCCCGGACTCCCTCCGCACCGGGGAGCTGTTTTTT.

This chain connects TRBV5-1 to TRBJ2-7; 9 bases align to TRBD2. The CDR3 runs 16 residues. The germline V gene encodes CDR1 SGHRS and CDR2 YFSETQ. Trimming removed 0 bases from V and 0 bases from J; junction bases left unmatched: 4. The CDR3 coding sequence is TGCGCCAGCAGCTTGGGACTAGCGGTTAGCTCCTACGAGCAGTACTTC. Amino acid sequence: CASSLGLAVSSYEQYF.

J is TRBJ2-1 and V is TRBV7-9; TRBD2 matches at 7 bases. Germline V gene lookup returns CDR1 SEHNR and CDR2 FQNEAQ (reference sequence). The CDR3 loop spans 14 amino acids. V lost 9 bases to trimming and J lost 3 bases; unmatched junction nucleotides: 8. This CDR3 is CASAERDDYNEQFF. CDR3 DNA sequence: TGTGCCAGTGCCGAGCGGGACGACTACAATGAGCAGTTCTTC.

The rearrangement uses TRBV5-1 and TRBJ2-1, with 10 bases identical to TRBD2. Losses at the gene ends were 0 bases for V and 7 bases for J; bases not matched to a gene: 7. This CDR3 has 16 amino acids. Germline CDR1 and CDR2: SGHRS and YFSETQ. The CDR3 nucleotides are TGCGCCAGCAGCTTGGGGGCTAGCGGGAGCTCGAATGAGCAGTTCTTC. It encodes CASSLGASGSSNEQFF.

The chain employs TRBV4-1 and TRBJ2-1; tentatively, D is TRBD2 (6 bases). With 0 bases removed from V and 4 bases from J, the gap between germline ends came to 13 bases. The CDR3 loop spans 16 amino acids. Germline V gives CDR1 MGHRA, CDR2 YSYEKL. DNA of the CDR3: TGCGCCAGCAGCCAAGACTTAGCGGCCGATTACAATGAGCAGTTCTTC. As protein: CASSQDLAADYNEQFF.

The chain has TRBV15 and TRBJ2-5; 7 nucleotides match TRBD1. Germline CDR1 LNHNV, CDR2 YYDKDF (reference sequence). The CDR3 length is 15 residues. V was pared by 4 bases and J by 3 bases, with 8 bases of the junction left unmatched. CDR3 amino acids: CATSIVGGAKETQYF. DNA for the CDR3: TGTGCCACCAGCATAGTAGGGGGCGCGAAAGAGACCCAGTACTTC.

The chain employs TRBV28 and TRBJ2-1; 9 bases match TRBD2. CDR1 and CDR2 from the germline V gene are MDHEN and SYDVKM. The V gene end was trimmed by 5 bases and the J gene end by 4 bases; junction bases not matched to a gene: 6. The CDR3 extends over 15 amino acids. CDR3 region: CASSPGLATYNEQFF. Here the CDR3 DNA reads TGTGCCAGCAGTCCAGGACTAGCGACTTACAATGAGCAGTTCTTC.

This rearrangement joins TRBV6-5 to TRBJ2-2, with D possibly being TRBD1 (6 bases). V gave up 4 bases and J gave up 6 bases, with 9 bases separating them. Per germline, CDR1 MNHEY and CDR2 SVGAGI. The CDR3 length is 13 residues. Written as DNA, the CDR3 is TGTGCCAGCAGTTTACAGGGATCCGGGGAGCTGTTTTTT. This gives the protein CASSLQGSGELFF.

The V gene is TRBV6-5, the J gene TRBJ1-6; a possible D gene is TRBD1 (5 bases). CDR1 MNHEY and CDR2 SVGAGI come from the germline V gene. The ends were cut back, 6 bases at V and 14 bases at J, with 20 bases in the middle. The CDR3 loop spans 14 amino acids. The CDR3 is CASSPIRGVQALHF. The CDR3 DNA sequence: TGTGCCAGCAGCCCCATCCGGGGGGTCCAGGCCCTCCACTTT.

The chain uses TRBV19 and TRBJ2-7, with 7 positions matching TRBD2. V lost 3 bases to trimming and J lost 2 bases; unmatched junction nucleotides: 7. This CDR3 has 15 amino acids. Germline values: CDR1 LNHDA, CDR2 SQIVND (reference sequence). Written as DNA, the CDR3 is TGTGCCAGTAGTATGATGGCGGGAGACCCCTACGAGCAGTACTTC. Residues: CASSMMAGDPYEQYF.

V usage is TRBV5-4 and J usage is TRBJ2-3; TRBD2 matches 13 bases. CDR1 and CDR2 from the germline V gene are SGHNT and YYREEE (reference sequence). J gave up 0 bases and V 0 bases, and 4 bases lay outside the gene matches. This CDR3 region has 18 residues. The CDR3 loop is CASSLARTSGGSTDTQYF. The CDR3 nucleotides read TGTGCCAGCAGCTTGGCTAGGACTAGCGGGGGTAGCACAGATACGCAGTATTTT.

The chain links TRBV5-4 to TRBJ1-3; unclear D gene. The CDR3 is 16 residues long. V shed 0 bases and J shed 0 bases, with 10 bases lying between them. The germline V gene has CDR1 SGHNT and CDR2 YYREEE (reference sequence). CDR3 nucleotide sequence: TGTGCCAGCAGCTTGGATCGAGTCCACTCTGGAAACACCATATATTTT. Translating gives CASSLDRVHSGNTIYF.

The chain joins TRBV27 to TRBJ1-6; unclear D gene. Germline V gene lookup returns CDR1 MNHEY and CDR2 SMNVEV (reference sequence). The V gene lost 8 bases and the J gene lost 5 bases, with 13 bases spanning the gap. This CDR3 is 14 amino acids long. The CDR3 coding sequence is TGTGCCAGCTCCCGAGGAACCGATAATTCACCCCTCCACTTT. It is translated as CASSRGTDNSPLHF.

This clone has a single count. The rearrangement links TRBV4-2 to TRBJ2-6; maybe TRBD2 (5 bases). Germline V gives CDR1 LGHNA, CDR2 YNFKEQ. V gave up 0 bases and J gave up 2 bases, with 8 bases separating them. The CDR3 contains 16 residues. The CDR3 loop is CASSQDFSAGANVLTF. The CDR3 DNA reads as TGTGCCAGCAGCCAAGATTTTAGCGCTGGGGCCAACGTCCTGACTTTC.